The 10 T cell receptor beta chains given below trace back to one sample, sequenced in a study of shared clonotypes between healthy human individuals. The repertoire was sequenced with immunoSEQ multiplex PCR; TCRdb's copy has only in-frame clones and lacks some. This sample has roughly 2.5 million clones, with approximately 92% found just once. Material: naive CD4+ T cells sorted from blood. Subset indicated: CD45RA+ positively selected. The receptors were gathered from a young man in good health.

V is TRBV11-2 and J is TRBJ2-7; D remains ambiguous. Germline CDR1 SGHAT, CDR2 FQNNGV. The CDR3 is made up of 19 amino acids. V lost 2 bases to trimming and J lost 1 base, with 24 bases between them. Written as DNA, the CDR3 is TGTGCCAGCAGCTTACAACTCCCTTGGTCAGTCACCTCGTCCTACGAGCAGTACTTC. Protein product: CASSLQLPWSVTSSYEQYF.

This chain joins TRBV29-1 and TRBJ1-3, with 9 bases lining up with TRBD1. CDR3 length equals 17 residues. With V trimmed by 6 bases and J by 2 bases, 14 bases remained unmatched. Germline CDR1 is SQVTM and CDR2 is ANQGSEA. CDR3 sequence (DNA): TGCAGCGTGGCGCCGGGACAGGGTTCGGGAGCTGGAAACACCATATATTTT. Translation: CSVAPGQGSGAGNTIYF.

The chain recombines TRBV7-9 with TRBJ2-3, with D possibly TRBD1 on 5 matching bases. The CDR3 length is 14 residues. The V and J ends lost 5 bases and 5 bases respectively, with 14 bases between them. CDR1 SEHNR and CDR2 FQNEAQ come from the germline V gene (reference sequence). CDR3 in DNA: TGTGCCAGCAGCCCATCCTCGACAGTAGATACGCAGTATTTT. This codes for CASSPSSTVDTQYF.

The rearrangement links TRBV28 to TRBJ1-5; 9 bases line up with TRBD1. The CDR3 extends over 19 amino acids. V trimming: 6 bases; J trimming: 2 bases; junction bases outside the gene matches: 17. Germline assignment: CDR1 MDHEN and CDR2 SYDVKM. DNA for the CDR3: TGTGCCAGCAGCGTACAGGGGACAGGGATCTTTGGACGCAATCAGCCCCAGCATTTT. Translation: CASSVQGTGIFGRNQPQHF.

The rearrangement links TRBV27 to TRBJ2-1, with 9 bases lining up with TRBD2. Looked up from germline, CDR1 is MNHEY and CDR2 is SMNVEV (reference sequence). CDR3 length: 15 residues. Losses at the gene ends were 6 bases for V and 6 bases for J; bases not matched to a gene: 9. The CDR3 DNA sequence: TGTGCCAGCAGGGATGGACTAGCGTCGGGCAATGAGCAGTTCTTC. Translating it yields CASRDGLASGNEQFF.

CDR3 loop: CASSQDRSVGQPQHF. The CDR3 coding sequence is TGCGCCAGCAGCCAAGATCGTTCTGTGGGTCAGCCCCAGCATTTT. The chain joins TRBV4-3 to TRBJ1-5; D is unresolved. Germline lookup yields CDR1 LGHNA and CDR2 YSLEER. Trimming took 0 bases from V and 6 from J, leaving 12 bases between them. CDR3 size: 15 residues.

CDR3 sequence: CASSLQGANTPNYGYTF. The CDR3 region has the DNA TGTGCCAGCAGTTTACAAGGGGCGAATACACCCAACTATGGCTACACCTTC. The chain links TRBV27 to TRBJ1-2; D is perhaps TRBD1 (5 bases). This CDR3 contains 17 residues. From germline, CDR1 is MNHEY and CDR2 SMNVEV (reference sequence). Trimming shortened V by 2 bases and J by 2 bases, and 18 bases separated the two germline ends.

The chain is built from TRBV7-2 and TRBJ2-1; 11 nucleotides line up with TRBD2. Germline CDR1 and CDR2: SGHTA and FQGNSA. V was clipped by 5 bases and J by 9 bases; unmatched bases: 9. The length of the CDR3 is 15 residues. The CDR3: CASSQGLAGYTEQFF. DNA of the CDR3: TGTGCCAGCAGCCAAGGACTAGCGGGTTATACTGAGCAGTTCTTC.

The chain uses TRBV28 and TRBJ2-7, with D tentatively TRBD2 (5 bases). V was shortened by 1 base and J by 7 bases, with 11 bases between the two germline ends. This CDR3 has 13 amino acids. Germline CDR1 reads MDHEN; CDR2 reads SYDVKM. The CDR3 bases are TGTGCCAGCAGTTTATTTGCTTCGGGGGAGCAGTACTTC. Translating it yields CASSLFASGEQYF. Full variable domain (missing parts from reference TRBV28 and TRBJ2-7): DVKVTQSSRYLVKRTGEKVFLECVQDMDHENMFWYRQDPGLGLRLIYFSYDVKMKEKGDIPEGYSVSREKKERFSLILESASTNQTSMYLCASSLFASGEQYFGPGTRLTVT.

A word on this clone: The sample has other DNA sequences that encode this CDR3 too. This chain joins TRBV4-3 and TRBJ2-1; D is unresolved. Germline CDR1 reads LGHNA; CDR2 reads YSLEER. V lost 0 bases to trimming and J lost 2 bases, with 8 bases between them. The CDR3 covers 15 residues. The CDR3 DNA is TGCGCCAGCAGCCAAGAGGGGTTGGCCTACAATGAGCAGTTCTTC. It is translated as CASSQEGLAYNEQFF.